These 23 T cell receptor beta chains share one sample of origin, sequenced in a study of blood T cell repertoires in COVID-19. Using immunoSEQ multiplex PCR, the repertoire was profiled, and TCRdb retains in-frame clones only, with some absent. Among some 190,000 clones, approximately 86% were seen once, and the ten largest hold approximately 7%. The specimen sequenced was peripheral blood. Receptors originate from a man of 80 years or more with COVID-19, enrolled during active disease.

The genes are TRBV5-1 and TRBJ2-3, with 7 bases identical to TRBD1. Germline CDR1 reads SGHRS; CDR2 reads YFSETQ. CDR3 length equals 14 residues. V was pared by 4 bases and J by 3 bases, with 5 bases of the junction left unmatched. In DNA form, the CDR3 reads TGCGCCAGCAGCCCAGGGGACAGTACAGATACGCAGTATTTT. Translating gives CASSPGDSTDTQYF. The variable domain in full, with the rest retrieved from reference TRBV5-1 and TRBJ2-3, is KAGVTQTPRYLIKTRGQQVTLSCSPISGHRSVSWYQQTPGQGLQFLFEYFSETQRNKGNFPGRFSGRQFSNSRSEMNVSTLELGDSALYLCASSPGDSTDTQYFGPGTRLTVL.

The J gene is TRBJ1-3, the V gene TRBV20-1, with D unresolved. The CDR3 is made up of 11 amino acids. From germline, CDR1 is DFQATT and CDR2 SNEGSKA (reference sequence). V was pared by 5 bases and J by 7 bases, with 9 bases between. This CDR3 is CSAAGRNTIYF. CDR3 in DNA: TGCAGTGCTGCGGGCAGGAACACCATATATTTT.

The chain joins TRBV7-2 to TRBJ1-5; the D is unclear. Germline CDR1 SGHTA, CDR2 FQGNSA. V was cut by 2 bases and J by 7 bases, with 6 bases left in between. This CDR3 spans 12 amino acids. For the CDR3, the DNA is TGTGCCAGCAGCTTATGGCGGCAGCCCCAGCATTTT. It is translated as CASSLWRQPQHF.

This clone is a singleton in its sample. The chain has TRBV6-6 and TRBJ2-3, with D possibly matching TRBD1 (6 bases). With 5 bases removed from V and 5 bases from J, the gap between germline ends came to 20 bases. Germline values: CDR1 MNHNY, CDR2 SVGAGI (reference sequence). CDR3 size: 16 residues. The CDR3 sequence is CASSTSRGVALDTQYF. The CDR3 bases are TGTGCCAGCAGTACCTCCAGGGGAGTGGCCTTAGATACGCAGTATTTT.

This rearrangement joins TRBV19 to TRBJ2-3, with D possibly TRBD2 on 5 matching bases. CDR3 size: 13 residues. With 8 bases removed from V and 1 base from J, the gap between germline ends came to 10 bases. Germline V gives CDR1 LNHDA, CDR2 SQIVND (reference sequence). CDR3 protein: CASRLGGTDTQYF. As DNA, the CDR3 is TGTGCCAGTCGGCTCGGGGGCACAGATACGCAGTATTTT.

The chain recombines TRBV27 with TRBJ2-7, with TRBD1 identical over 7 bases. Germline loops: CDR1 MNHEY, CDR2 SMNVEV (reference sequence). V was pared by 5 bases and J by 3 bases, with 7 bases of the junction left unmatched. This CDR3 contains 14 residues. CDR3 bases: TGTGCCAGCAGTCCAACCCGGGACAGCTACGAGCAGTACTTC. Its translation: CASSPTRDSYEQYF.

The rearrangement links TRBV6-6 to TRBJ2-1, with D maybe TRBD2 (6 bases). The CDR3 sequence is 13 residues long. V lost 8 bases and J lost 2, with 10 bases in between. Germline values: CDR1 MNHNY, CDR2 SVGAGI (reference sequence). CDR3 DNA: TGTGCCAGCTCCCGACTAGCCTACAATGAGCAGTTCTTC. It specifies CASSRLAYNEQFF.

This chain uses TRBV5-4 with TRBJ2-7; possibly TRBD2 for D (6 bases). The CDR3 is 17 residues long. Trimming took off 2 bases at V and 4 bases at J, with 22 bases between the two ends. Per germline, CDR1 SGHNT and CDR2 YYREEE (reference sequence). The CDR3 reads CASSFGGSEAGFYEQYF. CDR3 in DNA: TGTGCCAGCAGCTTTGGAGGGTCTGAGGCGGGGTTTTACGAGCAGTACTTC.

The V and J genes are TRBV7-3 and TRBJ2-1; D unresolved. Germline V lookup: CDR1 SGHTA, CDR2 FQGTGA. The germline V and J ends were trimmed by 6 bases and 0 bases, with 15 bases remaining between them. The CDR3 contains 16 residues. CDR3 bases: TGTGCCAGCAGTGTTATCTCCCCGAGCTCCTACAATGAGCAGTTCTTC. This encodes CASSVISPSSYNEQFF. Full variable domain (outside the CDR3, taken from reference TRBV7-3 and TRBJ2-1): GAGVSQTPSNKVTEKGKYVELRCDPISGHTALYWYRQSLGQGPEFLIYFQGTGAADDSGLPNDRFFAVRPEGSVSTLKIQRTERGDSAVYLCASSVISPSSYNEQFFGPGTRLTVL.

The chain joins TRBV7-9 to TRBJ2-7; D remains ambiguous. Looked up from germline, CDR1 is SEHNR and CDR2 is FQNEAQ (reference sequence). This CDR3 contains 14 residues. Trimming took off 0 bases at V and 0 bases at J, with 6 bases between the two ends. The CDR3 bases are TGTGCCAGCAGCTTAGCAGAGCTCTCCTACGAGCAGTACTTC. The encoded protein is CASSLAELSYEQYF.

The CDR3 spells CASRRTGNSPLHF. DNA for the CDR3: TGTGCCAGTAGGAGGACGGGGAATTCACCCCTCCACTTT. The genes are TRBV19 and TRBJ1-6; D gene unclear. Per germline, CDR1 LNHDA and CDR2 SQIVND (reference sequence). V gave up 6 bases and J gave up 7 bases, with 10 bases separating them. This CDR3 region has 13 residues. The variable domain in full, completed from reference TRBV19 and TRBJ1-6, reads DGGITQSPKYLFRKEGQNVTLSCEQNLNHDAMYWYRQDPGQGLRLIYYSQIVNDFQKGDIAEGYSVSREKKESFPLTVTSAQKNPTAFYLCASRRTGNSPLHFGNGTRLTVT.

The chain uses TRBV27 and TRBJ2-3; maybe TRBD1 (6 bases). Germline V lookup: CDR1 MNHEY, CDR2 SMNVEV (reference sequence). The CDR3 has 13 residues. Trimming removed 5 bases from V and 5 bases from J, with 11 bases in between. CDR3 sequence (DNA): TGTGCCAGCAGTCTCCAAGGGGGAGATACGCAGTATTTT. Amino acid sequence: CASSLQGGDTQYF.

The CDR3 DNA is TGCGCCAGCACCGAGGAAACAGGGGATAAGGGGCCCCAGCATTTT. This encodes CASTEETGDKGPQHF. This chain uses TRBV10-1 with TRBJ1-5; 7 positions agree with TRBD1. CDR3 length equals 15 residues. The germline V gene encodes CDR1 WNHNN and CDR2 SYGVQD (reference sequence). With 7 bases clipped from V and 9 bases from J, the junction kept 15 bases outside the gene matches.

The chain couples TRBV6-1 to TRBJ2-7; TRBD2 is a possible D gene (5 bases). The CDR3 loop spans 14 amino acids. V was pared by 3 bases and J by 5 bases, with 14 bases between. Germline CDR1 reads MNHNS; CDR2 reads SASEGT. The CDR3 DNA sequence: TGTGCCAGCAGTGATTCGGGGTTAGTCGACGAGCAGTACTTC. Its translation is CASSDSGLVDEQYF.

This chain connects TRBV9 to TRBJ1-1; weak D call: TRBD1 (6 bases). The V end was cut by 3 bases, the J end by 3 bases, with 12 bases between. The CDR3 sequence is 14 residues long. Germline assignment: CDR1 SGDLS and CDR2 YYNGEE. The CDR3 sequence: CASSARTVYTEAFF. The CDR3 DNA reads as TGTGCCAGCAGCGCCAGGACAGTTTACACTGAAGCTTTCTTT.

This rearrangement joins TRBV4-2 to TRBJ1-1, with TRBD1 matching over 7 bases. Per the germline V gene, CDR1 is LGHNA and CDR2 is YNFKEQ. V was clipped by 4 bases and J by 1 base; unmatched bases: 3. The CDR3 contains 14 residues. The CDR3 sequence: CASSPTGANTEAFF. DNA of the CDR3: TGTGCCAGCAGCCCCACAGGGGCGAACACTGAAGCTTTCTTT.

The gene calls are TRBV9 and TRBJ1-6; a weak D match, TRBD1 (5 bases). Trimming shortened V by 0 bases and J by 4 bases, and 8 bases separated the two germline ends. CDR1 is SGDLS and CDR2 is YYNGEE in the germline V gene. CDR3 size: 15 residues. CDR3 protein: CASSVEGAYNSPLHF. The CDR3 nucleotides are TGTGCCAGCAGCGTAGAAGGGGCATATAATTCACCCCTCCACTTT.

The V and J genes are TRBV10-3 and TRBJ2-1; 9 nucleotides match TRBD1. This CDR3 contains 15 residues. Trimming at V came to 3 bases and at J to 8 bases, leaving 8 bases not matched to a gene. From germline, CDR1 is ENHRY and CDR2 SYGVKD. CDR3 residues: CAISEPGQGGYEQFF. CDR3 in DNA: TGTGCCATCAGTGAACCGGGACAGGGTGGGTATGAGCAGTTCTTC.

The CDR3 DNA reads TGTGCCAGCTCAGACGGACTCCAGCCCCAGCATTTT. Protein product: CASSDGLQPQHF. V is TRBV18 and J is TRBJ1-5; D ambiguous. V gave up 5 bases and J gave up 7 bases, with 9 bases separating them. CDR1 is KGHSH and CDR2 is LQKENI in the germline V gene. This CDR3 has 12 residues.

V is TRBV15 and J is TRBJ2-5; the D gene is possibly TRBD2 (5 bases). The CDR3 totals 12 residues. The germline gives CDR1 LNHNV, CDR2 YYDKDF (reference sequence). V lost 5 bases and J lost 3, with 7 bases in between. CDR3 bases: TGTGCCACCAGCGTCGGGAAAGAGACCCAGTACTTC. Translated, it gives CATSVGKETQYF.

The rearrangement uses TRBV5-1 and TRBJ1-6, with D maybe TRBD1 (6 bases). The CDR3 sequence is 13 residues long. The germline gives CDR1 SGHRS, CDR2 YFSETQ. V lost 4 bases to trimming and J lost 7 bases, with 9 bases between them. The CDR3 DNA sequence: TGCGCCAGCAGCGACAGGCTGAATTCACCCCTCCACTTT. It encodes CASSDRLNSPLHF. Complete variable domain (other parts from reference TRBV5-1 and TRBJ1-6): KAGVTQTPRYLIKTRGQQVTLSCSPISGHRSVSWYQQTPGQGLQFLFEYFSETQRNKGNFPGRFSGRQFSNSRSEMNVSTLELGDSALYLCASSDRLNSPLHFGNGTRLTVT.

Only one count was recorded for this clone. The chain couples TRBV6-5 to TRBJ2-3; TRBD1 agrees at 7 bases. Germline CDR1 MNHEY, CDR2 SVGAGI. With 0 bases clipped from V and 4 bases from J, the junction kept 4 bases outside the gene matches. The CDR3 loop spans 15 amino acids. The CDR3 coding sequence is TGTGCCAGCAGTTACTCGAACAGGGGCGCAGATACGCAGTATTTT. This gives the protein CASSYSNRGADTQYF.

The V call is TRBV3-1 (or the pseudogene TRBV3-2), the J call TRBJ1-4, with TRBD1 matching 8 bases. Germline CDR1 reads LGHDT; CDR2 reads YNNKEL (reference sequence). CDR3 length: 13 amino acids. The junction had 5 bases not matched to a gene; V was cut back by 6 bases and J by 8 bases. This CDR3 is CASSPGTGEKLFF. CDR3 DNA sequence: TGTGCCAGCAGTCCCGGGACAGGCGAAAAACTGTTTTTT.